Given below is one T cell receptor beta chain in context. This sample is drawn from a study of blood T cell repertoires in COVID-19. Study details: Samples taken during acute and convalescent COVID-19 were collected in the United States, Italy and Spain.

Clones were sequenced by immunoSEQ multiplex PCR, and TCRdb holds only the in-frame ones, with some missing. Found here are under 500,000 clones, 70% to 90% of them singletons; the top ten hold approximately 2%. Participants were aged roughly 18 to 90 years from around 24 US areas. The trim removed 3 bases at V and 7 bases at J, leaving 6 bases unmatched. CDR3 length equals 14 residues. Germline V gene data show CDR1 as MNHEY and CDR2 as SVGAGI. The chain recombines TRBV6-5 with TRBJ1-1, with 9 positions matching TRBD1. This sequence was found in a woman aged 18-29 years with acute COVID-19. The specimen sequenced was PBMCs or T cells enriched from blood (not recorded which). The CDR3 protein is CASSYSGTGSEAFF. CDR3 sequence (DNA): TGTGCCAGCAGTTATTCCGGGACAGGGAGTGAAGCTTTCTTT.